This TCR beta chain is from a study of Ad26.COV2.S vaccination and SARS-CoV-2 variants. Noted treatment: some 20 received Ad26.COV2.S at low or high dose, single or two shots; a few received placebo; per-sample allocation not given. Samples were taken on day 63 after the first vaccine or placebo injection. A Boston adult aged 18-55 years was the donor. Generated by immunoSEQ multiplex PCR, the TCRdb table keeps only in-frame clones and is missing some. Of approximately 480,000 clones listed, approximately 90% are singletons. CDR3 length equals 15 residues. The V gene's germline CDR1 is GTSNPN and CDR2 SVGIG (reference sequence). After removal of 2 bases from V and 8 bases from J, the junction contained 13 bases not matched to a gene. Study-wide points: Estimates derived from TCR breadth and depth analyses may have underestimated total T cell responses. Those who received vaccine or placebo ended up with similar non-spike TCR breadth.

This clone was seen a few times. The antigen remains unidentified. The material was peripheral blood, obtained in a trial of Ad26.COV2.S vaccine versus placebo. The genes are TRBV30 and TRBJ1-1; TRBD1 aligns across 8 bases. The receptor comes from a person between 18 and 59 years old who received the Ad26.COV2.S COVID-19 vaccine or a placebo. The CDR3 sequence is CAWSKQAGQAVEAFF. As DNA, the CDR3 is TGTGCCTGGAGTAAACAGGCGGGACAGGCTGTAGAAGCTTTCTTT.